The sequence of this TCR beta chain was determined in a study of CD4 T cells in relation to SARS-CoV-2 and coronaviruses. Method: immunoSEQ multiplex PCR; TCRdb's copy keeps in-frame clones and lacks some. The data show under 20,000 clones, with roughly 80% seen just once and roughly 14% held by the top ten. About this clone itself: Its specificity is unknown.

CD4+ T cells from unexposed donors were obtained before the COVID-19 pandemic (2011-2018). After about 10 days of culture, CD4+ T cells were isolated. The CDR3 is 12 amino acids. Germline-derived CDR1 and CDR2 are LNHDA and SQIVND (reference sequence). Trimming took 5 bases from V and 4 from J, leaving 8 bases between them. The material sequenced was CD4+ T cells from PBMCs, cultured in vitro. J is TRBJ1-1 and V is TRBV19; D uncertain. This sequence was found in a human donor in good health. As DNA, the CDR3 is TGTGCCAGTAGTCGGGGAACCACTGAAGCTTTCTTT. Translation: CASSRGTTEAFF.